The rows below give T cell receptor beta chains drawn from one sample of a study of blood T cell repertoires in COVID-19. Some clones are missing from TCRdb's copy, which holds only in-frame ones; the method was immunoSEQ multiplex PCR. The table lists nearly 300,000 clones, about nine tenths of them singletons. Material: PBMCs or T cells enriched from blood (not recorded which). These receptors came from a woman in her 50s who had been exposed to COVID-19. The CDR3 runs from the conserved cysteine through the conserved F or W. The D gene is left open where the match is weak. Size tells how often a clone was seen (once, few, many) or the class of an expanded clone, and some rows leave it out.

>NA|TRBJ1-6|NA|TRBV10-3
TGTGCCATCAGTGAGTCGATCACGACTAGAGGGTCCTATAATTCACCCCTCCACTTT
CAISESITTRGSYNSPLHF
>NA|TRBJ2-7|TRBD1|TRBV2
TGTGCCAGCAGTGACAGGGGGAACTACGAGCAGTACTTC
CASSDRGNYEQYF
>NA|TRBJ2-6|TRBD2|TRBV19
TGTGCCAGTAGTTATGCGGGGGGCGCAGGTGGGGCCAACGTCCTGACTTTC
CASSYAGGAGGANVLTF
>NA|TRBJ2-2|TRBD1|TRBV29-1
TGCAGCGTTGAAGGATTTACTCAGGGGGCGAGCGGGGAGCTGTTTTTT
CSVEGFTQGASGELFF
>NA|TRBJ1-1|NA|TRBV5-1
TGCGCCAGCAGCTTGACTATTCAATCAGTAGTGCGGAACACTGAAGCTTTCTTT
CASSLTIQSVVRNTEAFF
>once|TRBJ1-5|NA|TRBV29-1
TGCAGCGCCTCGGGGGGGGTAGGTCAGCCCCAGCATTTT
CSASGGVGQPQHF
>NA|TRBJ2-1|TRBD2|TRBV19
TGTGCCAGTAGTATCAGACTAGCGGGGGGCCCCTCGGAGCAGTTCTTC
CASSIRLAGGPSEQFF
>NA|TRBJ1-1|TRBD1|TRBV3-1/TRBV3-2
TGTGCCAGCAGCTCCGGTCGGACAGGGAAGAACACTGAAGCTTTCTTT
CASSSGRTGKNTEAFF
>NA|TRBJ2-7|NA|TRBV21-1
TGTGCCAGCAGCACCTCTAGGCGGGGGAGCTACGAGCAGTACTTC
CASSTSRRGSYEQYF
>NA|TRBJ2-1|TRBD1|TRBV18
TGTGCCAGCTTCAACCGGGACAGGCAAACCTACAATGAGCAGTTCTTC
CASFNRDRQTYNEQFF
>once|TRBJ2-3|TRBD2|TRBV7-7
TGTGCTAGCAGCTTGACTAGCTCGTTTGCAGATACGCAGTATTTT
CASSLTSSFADTQYF